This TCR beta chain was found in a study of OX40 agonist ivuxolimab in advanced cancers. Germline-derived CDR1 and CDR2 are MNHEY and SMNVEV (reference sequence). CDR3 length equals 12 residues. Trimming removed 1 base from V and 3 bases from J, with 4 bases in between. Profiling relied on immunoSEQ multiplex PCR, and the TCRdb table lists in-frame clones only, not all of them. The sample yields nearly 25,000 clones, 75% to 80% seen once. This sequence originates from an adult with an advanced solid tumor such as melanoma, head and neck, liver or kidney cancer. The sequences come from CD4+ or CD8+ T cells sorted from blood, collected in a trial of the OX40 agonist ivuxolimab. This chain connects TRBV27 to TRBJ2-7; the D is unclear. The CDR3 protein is CASSLWFYEQYF. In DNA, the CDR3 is TGTGCCAGCAGTTTATGGTTCTACGAGCAGTACTTC.